This entry describes one T cell receptor beta chain. The data were obtained in a study of blood T cells in healthy people across ages. Study overall: Template switching caught about one barcoded beta molecule for each two T cells.

Primers used in a second PCR of about 7 to 12 cycles were a sample-barcoded 5' primer and a J-beta primer mix. TCRdb reanalysed the 5' RACE reads using MiXCR and keeps one entry per CDR3 protein. The repertoire holds some 860,000 distinct CDR3 sequences, about 61% seen once, with about a quarter in the top ten. The CDR3 is made up of 15 amino acids. The germline gives CDR1 MGHRA, CDR2 YSYEKL. Trimming cost V 1 base and J 5 bases, with 15 bases left between them. This receptor was taken from a man aged 35-49 years in good health. The genes are TRBV4-1 and TRBJ2-7; possibly TRBD1 or TRBD2 for D (5 bases each). The specimen was blood. The CDR3 loop is CASSQGGQGSHEQYF. The CDR3, as DNA: TGCGCCAGCAGCCAAGGAGGGCAGGGTTCCCACGAGCAGTACTTC.